A single sample gave rise to the 18 T cell receptor beta chains below, sequenced in a study of blood T cell repertoires in COVID-19. Data came from immunoSEQ multiplex PCR; TCRdb stores just in-frame clones and leaves some out. The table includes 130,000 to 150,000 clones, roughly 88% detected once. Input material: PBMCs or T cells enriched from blood (not recorded which). All receptors come from a woman aged 25 to 45 with acute COVID-19.

The J gene is TRBJ2-2, the V gene TRBV12-3 or TRBV12-4, with D perhaps matching TRBD1 (5 bases). V lost 9 bases and J lost 1, with 9 bases in between. This CDR3 has 13 residues. This CDR3 reads CASTGLNTGELFF. CDR3 bases: TGTGCCAGTACAGGCTTGAACACCGGGGAGCTGTTTTTT.

This clone was seen only a few times. The chain carries TRBV7-2 and TRBJ2-1; 9 bases match TRBD1. The CDR3 contains 16 residues. CDR1 SGHTA and CDR2 FQGNSA come from the germline V gene. The J segment lost 8 bases and the V segment lost 1 base, leaving 9 bases of the junction unmatched. Here the CDR3 DNA reads TGTGCCAGCAGCTTAGTGTCGACAGGGGGGGTTCATGAGCAGTTCTTC. Translating gives CASSLVSTGGVHEQFF.

The gene calls are TRBV12-3 or TRBV12-4 and TRBJ1-1; D uncertain. The CDR3 consists of 12 residues. V was cut by 7 bases and J by 1 base, with 7 bases left in between. CDR3 sequence (DNA): TGTGCCAGCAACGTGAGGAACACTGAAGCTTTCTTT. This encodes CASNVRNTEAFF.

The chain's CDR3 is CASSVGAGSRSYEQYF. The CDR3 DNA reads TGTGCCAGCAGCGTAGGCGCGGGCAGCAGGTCCTACGAGCAGTACTTC. This chain uses TRBV9 with TRBJ2-7; perhaps TRBD2 as D (5 bases). Trimming cost V 0 bases and J 1 base, with 14 bases left between them. CDR3 length equals 16 residues. Per germline, CDR1 SGDLS and CDR2 YYNGEE.

This clone was recorded once. CDR3: CASSLPQNQPQHF. The CDR3 DNA follows: TGTGCCAGCAGTTTACCCCAGAATCAGCCCCAGCATTTT. The chain employs TRBV28 and TRBJ1-5; D gene unclear. Between the trimmed V and J ends, which lost 2 bases and 4 bases, there was a span of 6 bases. CDR3 length: 13 amino acids. The germline gives CDR1 MDHEN, CDR2 SYDVKM.

This chain joins TRBV18 and TRBJ1-5; 7 bases map to TRBD1. V lost 2 bases and J lost 6; bases outside the gene matches: 10. Germline V gene sequence: CDR1 KGHSH, CDR2 LQKENI. This CDR3 has 16 residues. In DNA, the CDR3 is TGTGCCAGCTCACCAGGCGGCAGGGGGGATTTTCAGCCCCAGCATTTT. Its protein is CASSPGGRGDFQPQHF.

V is TRBV5-1 and J is TRBJ2-2; a weak D match, TRBD2 (6 bases). The CDR3 is made up of 15 amino acids. Trimming took off 2 bases at V and 1 base at J, with 9 bases between the two ends. CDR1 SGHRS and CDR2 YFSETQ come from the germline V gene. This CDR3 reads CASSLRRENTGELFF. The CDR3, as DNA: TGCGCCAGCAGCTTACGGCGGGAGAACACCGGGGAGCTGTTTTTT.

This sequence joins TRBV19 and TRBJ1-2, with 11 bases aligning to TRBD1. The germline V gene encodes CDR1 LNHDA and CDR2 SQIVND (reference sequence). The CDR3 consists of 14 residues. Trimming removed 3 bases from V and 7 bases from J; junction bases left unmatched: 4. CDR3 bases: TGTGCCAGTAGTATCGGACAGGGGGCCGGTGGCTACACCTTC. Its translation is CASSIGQGAGGYTF. Together with reference TRBV19 and TRBJ1-2, the CDR3 gives the full variable domain: DGGITQSPKYLFRKEGQNVTLSCEQNLNHDAMYWYRQDPGQGLRLIYYSQIVNDFQKGDIAEGYSVSREKKESFPLTVTSAQKNPTAFYLCASSIGQGAGGYTFGSGTRLTVV.

This rearrangement joins TRBV18 to TRBJ1-2; D gene ambiguous. CDR3 size: 14 residues. Germline V CDR1 and CDR2: KGHSH, LQKENI. Trimming stripped 3 bases from V and 0 bases from J, with 8 bases between. The CDR3 bases are TGTGCCAGCTCACCGGGAGGCCCTAACTATGGCTACACCTTC. Translated: CASSPGGPNYGYTF.

The chain is built from TRBV19 and TRBJ2-5, with 10 bases matching TRBD2. Trimming removed 6 bases from V and 5 bases from J; junction bases left unmatched: 6. Germline V CDR1 and CDR2: LNHDA, SQIVND (reference sequence). This CDR3 has 14 residues. As DNA, the CDR3 is TGTGCCAGTAGGCGAGCGGGAGGGGGGGAGACCCAGTACTTC. It codes for CASRRAGGGETQYF.

The chain couples TRBV7-8 to TRBJ2-1, with TRBD2 identical over 10 bases. The junction had 3 bases not matched to a gene; V was cut back by 5 bases and J by 2 bases. CDR1 is SGHVS and CDR2 is FQNEAQ in the germline V gene. This CDR3 is built from 15 residues. CDR3 region: CASSMGTSAYNEQFF. In DNA form, the CDR3 reads TGTGCCAGCAGCATGGGGACTAGCGCCTACAATGAGCAGTTCTTC.

The gene calls are TRBV28 and TRBJ2-7; D is perhaps TRBD1 (6 bases). Germline V gene lookup returns CDR1 MDHEN and CDR2 SYDVKM. The length of the CDR3 is 12 residues. V was shortened by 2 bases and J by 6 bases, with 8 bases between the two germline ends. CDR3 nucleotides: TGTGCCAGCAGTTTAGGGGGCCGCGAGCAGTACTTC. Encoded protein: CASSLGGREQYF.

The genes are TRBV7-2 and TRBJ2-1, with 13 bases matching TRBD2. Trimming took 3 bases from V and 9 from J; bases not matched to a gene: 8. This CDR3 spans 16 amino acids. Germline V gene sequence: CDR1 SGHTA, CDR2 FQGNSA. As DNA, the CDR3 is TGTGCCAGCAGCTTCACCGGGACTAGCGGGAACGGTGAGCAGTTCTTC. The encoded protein is CASSFTGTSGNGEQFF.

V is TRBV2 and J is TRBJ1-6; no firm D call. Trimming shortened V by 4 bases and J by 7 bases, and 5 bases separated the two germline ends. Germline values: CDR1 SNHLY, CDR2 FYNNEI. This CDR3 has 12 residues. The CDR3 sequence is CASSGQNSPLHF. The CDR3 coding sequence is TGTGCCAGCAGTGGGCAAAATTCACCCCTCCACTTT. The variable domain in full, completed from reference TRBV2 and TRBJ1-6, reads EPEVTQTPSHQVTQMGQEVILRCVPISNHLYFYWYRQILGQKVEFLVSFYNNEISEKSEIFDDQFSVERPDGSNFTLKIRSTKLEDSAMYFCASSGQNSPLHFGNGTRLTVT.

The genes are TRBV11-3 and TRBJ2-1; 10 bases are a match to TRBD2. V shed 1 base, J shed 7 bases, and the junction held 19 bases outside the gene matches. Germline V gene sequence: CDR1 SGHNT, CDR2 YENEEA. The CDR3 extends over 20 amino acids. The CDR3 spells CASSLGGWGLAGVSGNEQFF. In DNA, the CDR3 is TGTGCCAGCAGCTTAGGGGGTTGGGGTCTAGCGGGAGTCTCGGGGAATGAGCAGTTCTTC.

The rearrangement joins TRBV6-2 or TRBV6-3 to TRBJ1-1, with 9 nucleotides matching TRBD1. The CDR3 spans 17 residues. CDR1 and CDR2 (germline): MNHEY, SVGEGT. The V and J ends lost 6 bases and 1 base, in that order; junction bases with no gene match: 12. CDR3 sequence reads: CASSPGQGLYENTEAFF. The CDR3 DNA sequence: TGTGCCAGCAGCCCCGGACAGGGGCTATACGAGAACACTGAAGCTTTCTTT.

As to this clone: This sample includes further DNA sequences coding for the same CDR3. In DNA, the CDR3 is TGTGCCAGCAGTGACACCCCCACAGTTAACACTGAAGCTTTCTTT. Amino acid sequence: CASSDTPTVNTEAFF. This rearrangement joins TRBV2 to TRBJ1-1, with D uncertain. CDR3 length: 15 amino acids. Trimming took off 3 bases at V and 2 bases at J, with 13 bases between the two ends. CDR1 and CDR2 (germline): SNHLY, FYNNEI.

A single count supports this clone. The chain has TRBV4-3 and TRBJ2-2, with 7 bases lining up with TRBD1. Germline V gene sequence: CDR1 LGHNA, CDR2 YSLEER. The J segment lost 7 bases and the V segment lost 1 base, leaving 6 bases of the junction unmatched. CDR3 size: 15 residues. The CDR3 bases are TGCGCCAGCAGCCAAGGGATAGGGACAGTCGGGGAGCTGTTTTTT. Translating gives CASSQGIGTVGELFF.